Shown below are 5 T cell receptor beta chains from a single sample sequenced in a study of shared clonotypes between healthy human individuals. TCRdb's table, derived via immunoSEQ multiplex PCR, lists solely in-frame clones and lacks some. The table has some 1 million clones, about 70% seen once. Sequencing used memory CD4+ T cells sorted from blood. Subset of the sample: CD45RA-negative fraction. The receptor source for this set is a man between 18 and 35 years old in good health.

This chain's CDR3 is CASTIAGGPMGTGELFF. In nucleotides, the CDR3 is TGTGCCAGCACTATAGCGGGGGGGCCGATGGGTACCGGGGAGCTGTTTTTT. The V call is TRBV2, the J call TRBJ2-2; 11 bases are shared with TRBD2. Unmatched junction bases numbered 12, after V lost 7 bases and J lost 5 bases. Germline V gene lookup returns CDR1 SNHLY and CDR2 FYNNEI. There are 17 residues in the CDR3.

V gene TRBV6-1 combines with J gene TRBJ2-7; 7 bases agree with TRBD2. CDR1 is MNHNS and CDR2 is SASEGT in the germline V gene. The V segment lost 3 bases and the J segment 6 bases; nucleotides outside the gene matches: 8. This CDR3 comprises 14 residues. This CDR3 is CASSERGPSGEQYF. The CDR3 bases are TGTGCCAGCAGTGAGAGGGGACCTAGCGGCGAGCAGTACTTC.

V usage is TRBV18 and J usage is TRBJ2-2; the match to TRBD1 covers 9 bases. Looked up from germline, CDR1 is KGHSH and CDR2 is LQKENI. V dropped 5 bases and J dropped 4; count of bases not matched to a gene: 8. The CDR3 spans 16 residues. This chain's CDR3 is CASSTTGGAGTGELFF. The CDR3 coding sequence is TGTGCCAGCTCAACTACAGGGGGCGCGGGCACCGGGGAGCTGTTTTTT.

In this sample, this clone turned up many times. V usage is TRBV5-8 and J usage is TRBJ2-7; a possible D gene is TRBD1 (5 bases). With 4 bases removed from V and 5 bases from J, the gap between germline ends came to 13 bases. The V gene's germline CDR1 is SGHTS and CDR2 YDEGEE. The CDR3 contains 13 residues. In DNA form, the CDR3 reads TGTGCCAGCAGCACCAAAAGGGGCAACGAGCAGTACTTC. It is translated as CASSTKRGNEQYF.

The rearrangement links TRBV4-3 to TRBJ2-5; D gene unclear. The CDR3 consists of 13 residues. V was shortened by 4 bases and J by 5 bases, with 11 bases between the two germline ends. Germline V gene lookup returns CDR1 LGHNA and CDR2 YSLEER. The CDR3 sequence is CASSRGPSETQYF. CDR3 DNA: TGCGCCAGCAGCCGAGGCCCATCCGAGACCCAGTACTTC.